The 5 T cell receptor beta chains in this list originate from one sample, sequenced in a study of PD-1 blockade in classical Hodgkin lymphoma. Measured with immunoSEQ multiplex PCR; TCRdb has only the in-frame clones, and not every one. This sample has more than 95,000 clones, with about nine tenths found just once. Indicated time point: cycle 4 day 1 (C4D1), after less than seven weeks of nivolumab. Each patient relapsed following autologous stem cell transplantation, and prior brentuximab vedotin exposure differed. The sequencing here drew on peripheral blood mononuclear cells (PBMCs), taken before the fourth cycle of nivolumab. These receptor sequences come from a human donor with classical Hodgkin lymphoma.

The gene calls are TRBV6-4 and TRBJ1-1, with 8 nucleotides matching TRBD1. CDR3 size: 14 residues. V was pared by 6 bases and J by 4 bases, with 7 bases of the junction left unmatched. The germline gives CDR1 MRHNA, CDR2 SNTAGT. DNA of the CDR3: TGTGCCAGCAGCGGGACAGGCCGGGGCACTGAAGCTTTCTTT. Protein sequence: CASSGTGRGTEAFF.

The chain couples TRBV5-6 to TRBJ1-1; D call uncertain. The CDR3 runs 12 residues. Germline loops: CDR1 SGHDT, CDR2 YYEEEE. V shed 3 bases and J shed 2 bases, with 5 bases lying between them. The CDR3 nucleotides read TGTGCCAGCAGCTATGGAAACACTGAAGCTTTCTTT. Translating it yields CASSYGNTEAFF.

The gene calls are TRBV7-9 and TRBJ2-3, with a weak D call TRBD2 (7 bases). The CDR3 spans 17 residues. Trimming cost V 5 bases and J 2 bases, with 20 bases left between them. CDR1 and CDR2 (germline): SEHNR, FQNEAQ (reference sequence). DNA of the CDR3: TGTGCCAGCAGCCTAACGAGGGGGGGACGAGACACAGATACGCAGTATTTT. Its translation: CASSLTRGGRDTDTQYF.

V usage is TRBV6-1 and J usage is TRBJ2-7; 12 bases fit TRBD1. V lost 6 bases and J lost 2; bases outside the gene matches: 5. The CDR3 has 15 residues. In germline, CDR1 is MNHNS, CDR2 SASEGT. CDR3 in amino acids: CASRAGTGGPYEQYF. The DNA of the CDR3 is TGTGCCAGCAGAGCCGGGACAGGGGGCCCCTACGAGCAGTACTTC.

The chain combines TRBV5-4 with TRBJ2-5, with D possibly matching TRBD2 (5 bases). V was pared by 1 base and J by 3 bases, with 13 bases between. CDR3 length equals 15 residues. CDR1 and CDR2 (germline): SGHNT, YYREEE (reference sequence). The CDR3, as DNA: TGTGCCAGCAGCTTGAGTGTCAAACTAGAAGAGACCCAGTACTTC. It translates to CASSLSVKLEETQYF.